These 26 T cell receptor beta chains came from one sample sequenced in a study of blood T cell repertoires in COVID-19. Data came from immunoSEQ multiplex PCR; TCRdb stores just in-frame clones and leaves some out. The top ten clones hold under 3% of a sample with roughly 140,000 clones, over 75% of them seen once. Material: peripheral blood. The receptors were sampled from a man aged 50 to 59 with acute or convalescent COVID-19.

This clone was counted between two and nine times. The CDR3 DNA sequence: TGTGCCACCAGTGATTTCCCCCGGACAGGGGTCTCCGGGGAGCTGTTTTTT. It codes for CATSDFPRTGVSGELFF. This chain uses TRBV24-1 with TRBJ2-2; 9 bases line up with TRBD1. This CDR3 comprises 17 residues. V shed 1 base, J shed 6 bases, and the junction held 8 bases outside the gene matches. Germline CDR1 reads KGHDR; CDR2 reads SFDVKD.

The chain is built from TRBV7-2 and TRBJ2-3; weak D call: TRBD1 (6 bases). The germline V gene encodes CDR1 SGHTA and CDR2 FQGNSA. V dropped 4 bases and J dropped 11 bases, with 13 bases sitting between them. This CDR3 has 12 residues. The CDR3 nucleotides read TGTGCCAGCAGCTCCAGGGGTGTTGGGCAGTATTTT. Protein: CASSSRGVGQYF. Full variable domain (outside the CDR3, taken from reference TRBV7-2 and TRBJ2-3): GAGVSQSPSNKVTEKGKDVELRCDPISGHTALYWYRQSLGQGLEFLIYFQGNSAPDKSGLPSDRFSAERTGGSVSTLTIQRTQQEDSAVYLCASSSRGVGQYFGPGTRLTVL.

V and J are TRBV28 and TRBJ2-1; 8 bases align to TRBD2. The V gene's germline CDR1 is MDHEN and CDR2 SYDVKM. Trimming cost V 7 bases and J 6 bases; bases outside gene matches: 8. This CDR3 spans 14 amino acids. CDR3 amino acids: CASNVGTRSNEQFF. CDR3 bases: TGTGCCAGCAACGTGGGGACTAGAAGCAATGAGCAGTTCTTC.

The chain combines TRBV24-1 with TRBJ1-6; D uncertain. V lost 5 bases and J lost 6, with 10 bases in between. Per the germline V gene, CDR1 is KGHDR and CDR2 is SFDVKD. The CDR3 runs 14 residues. The CDR3 DNA reads as TGTGCCACCAGTGCGGGATCTCCTAATTCACCCCTCCACTTT. Its protein is CATSAGSPNSPLHF.

The rearrangement joins TRBV6-1 to TRBJ1-2; TRBD1 might be the D (6 bases). This CDR3 comprises 12 residues. In germline, CDR1 is MNHNS, CDR2 SASEGT. Trimming left V 5 bases short and J 9 bases short, with 13 bases between. As DNA, the CDR3 is TGTGCCAGCAGTTTGGTACAGGGTAGCTACACCTTC. Protein: CASSLVQGSYTF.

The rearrangement joins TRBV10-2 to TRBJ2-5; D gene unclear. Trimming shortened V by 6 bases and J by 5 bases, and 13 bases separated the two germline ends. The germline V gene encodes CDR1 WSHSY and CDR2 SAAADI. The CDR3 runs to 13 residues. The CDR3 DNA is TGCGCCAGCAGGCGTGACTCGGCGGAGACCCAGTACTTC. Its translation: CASRRDSAETQYF.

Only one count was recorded for this clone. The genes are TRBV20-1 and TRBJ1-5; D uncertain. Trimming took 3 bases from V and 2 from J, leaving 5 bases between them. CDR1 and CDR2 (germline): DFQATT, SNEGSKA (reference sequence). The CDR3 is 12 amino acids. CDR3 DNA: TGCAGTGCTAGTCCGGGCAATCAGCCCCAGCATTTT. Protein product: CSASPGNQPQHF.

Worth noting for this clone: A junction boundary mismatches the germline segment, possibly from a read error. The chain links TRBV19 to TRBJ1-1; possibly TRBD1 for D (5 bases). The CDR3 consists of 12 residues. Per the germline V gene, CDR1 is LNHDA and CDR2 is SQIVND (reference sequence). CDR3 residues: CASSLNQGIQVF. For the CDR3, the DNA is TGTGCCAGTAGTCTAAACCAAGGAATACAGGTCTTT.

The chain has TRBV19 and TRBJ2-1; 12 nucleotides match TRBD2. The CDR3 is made up of 16 amino acids. CDR1 and CDR2 (germline): LNHDA, SQIVND (reference sequence). The trim removed 3 bases at V and 5 bases at J, leaving 5 bases unmatched. The CDR3 DNA sequence: TGTGCCAGTAGTATCCCCCGGACTAGCGGGAACAATGAGCAGTTCTTC. Protein product: CASSIPRTSGNNEQFF.

The chain recombines TRBV4-1 with TRBJ2-7; TRBD1 is a possible D gene (6 bases). V shed 3 bases and J shed 1 base, with 13 bases lying between them. The CDR3 has 15 residues. In germline, CDR1 is MGHRA, CDR2 YSYEKL. This chain's CDR3 is CASSQLVRGSYEQYF. In DNA, the CDR3 is TGCGCCAGCAGCCAGCTAGTCAGGGGTTCCTACGAGCAGTACTTC.

The V gene is TRBV5-6, the J gene TRBJ2-5; possibly TRBD1 for D (5 bases). The CDR3 runs to 16 residues. Germline assignment: CDR1 SGHDT and CDR2 YYEEEE. V lost 0 bases and J 4 bases, leaving 16 bases between the germline ends. The CDR3 loop is CASSLVVQGRRETQYF. In DNA form, the CDR3 reads TGTGCCAGCAGCTTGGTCGTCCAGGGTAGGCGAGAGACCCAGTACTTC.

The chain carries TRBV5-3 and TRBJ2-5; unclear D gene. TRBV5-3 is known as an ORF, though its function is uncertain. This CDR3 has 14 amino acids. V gave up 0 bases and J gave up 7 bases, with 13 bases separating them. CDR3: CARSLDSPSGTQYF. The CDR3, as DNA: TGTGCCAGAAGCTTGGACAGCCCATCAGGGACCCAGTACTTC.

The CDR3 nucleotides read TGTGCCAGCAGTCAGATCTCAGGGGTCGAGGGGACCATTCAGTACTTC. Its translation: CASSQISGVEGTIQYF. This sequence joins TRBV28 and TRBJ2-4, with a tentative D call TRBD1 (6 bases). Per germline, CDR1 MDHEN and CDR2 SYDVKM. V shed 5 bases and J shed 9 bases, with 23 bases lying between them. The CDR3 sequence is 16 residues long.

The sample holds one count of this clone. The J gene is TRBJ1-2, the V gene TRBV7-9, with D tentatively TRBD1 (5 bases). The CDR3 is 12 amino acids. Deletions cut 3 bases from V and 7 bases from J, with 9 bases between. In germline, CDR1 is SEHNR, CDR2 FQNEAQ (reference sequence). CDR3 loop: CASSLLQVGYTF. Written as DNA, the CDR3 is TGTGCCAGCAGCTTGCTACAGGTTGGCTACACCTTC.

The chain has TRBV11-3 and TRBJ2-1, with unresolved D. This CDR3 is 14 amino acids long. Per germline, CDR1 SGHNT and CDR2 YENEEA. The germline V and J ends were trimmed by 2 bases and 9 bases, with 14 bases remaining between them. The CDR3 bases are TGTGCCAGCAGCTTATTCCCCGGAGCCGTTGAGCAGTTCTTC. This translates into CASSLFPGAVEQFF.

The CDR3 sequence: CASSKASGTGGRGPYSNQPQHF. The CDR3 region has the DNA TGTGCCAGCAGCAAAGCTTCGGGGACAGGGGGACGGGGACCCTATAGCAATCAGCCCCAGCATTTT. The V gene is TRBV21-1, the J gene TRBJ1-5; the tabulated D call, TRBD1, remains unverified against the DNA. TRBV21-1 is a pseudogene locus. The CDR3 totals 22 residues.

The chain is built from TRBV5-4 and TRBJ2-3, with 12 bases identical to TRBD2. The CDR3 is 16 residues long. Per the germline V gene, CDR1 is SGHNT and CDR2 is YYREEE (reference sequence). Trimming took 0 bases from V and 7 from J; bases not matched to a gene: 6. In DNA form, the CDR3 reads TGTGCCAGCAGCTTGGTCCGGACTAGCGGGATACATACGCAGTATTTT. This gives the protein CASSLVRTSGIHTQYF.

DNA for the CDR3: TGTGCCAGCAGCAACGGACAGGGGCCTTACAATGAGCAGTTCTTC. This gives the protein CASSNGQGPYNEQFF. The chain is built from TRBV6-4 and TRBJ2-1; 9 nucleotides match TRBD1. The CDR3 spans 15 residues. V gave up 6 bases and J gave up 4 bases; unmatched junction bases: 7. Germline V gene data show CDR1 as MRHNA and CDR2 as SNTAGT.

This clone appeared a few times. The rearrangement joins TRBV21-1 to TRBJ2-3; the table assigns TRBD2, which was not confirmed against the DNA. TRBV21-1 is a recognized pseudogene. The CDR3 is 19 residues long. In DNA, the CDR3 is TGTGCCAGCAGCAAAGTCTTTACAGGGCCAGCGGGACCCACAGATACGCAGTATTTT. It codes for CASSKVFTGPAGPTDTQYF.

The chain uses TRBV12-5 and TRBJ1-2, with 9 bases identical to TRBD1. The germline CDR1 and CDR2 sequences are LGHNT and FRNRAP. The CDR3 is 16 residues long. Germline trimming cut 0 bases from V and 4 bases from J; bases unmatched to any gene: 6. The CDR3 loop reads CASGLVLAGQGYGYTF. The CDR3 bases are TGTGCTAGTGGTTTGGTACTGGCGGGACAGGGCTATGGCTACACCTTC.

The chain joins TRBV6-5 to TRBJ2-5, with D maybe TRBD1 (6 bases). In germline, CDR1 is MNHEY, CDR2 SVGAGI. This CDR3 has 15 residues. Trimming left V 4 bases short and J 0 bases short, with 12 bases between. CDR3 residues: CASSLLQGNQETQYF. For the CDR3, the DNA is TGTGCCAGCAGTTTACTACAGGGTAACCAAGAGACCCAGTACTTC.

The chain combines TRBV6-1 with TRBJ1-5; D is undetermined. The CDR3 is made up of 15 amino acids. Germline V gene lookup returns CDR1 MNHNS and CDR2 SASEGT. The V gene lost 0 bases and the J gene lost 9 bases, with 15 bases spanning the gap. The CDR3 loop reads CASSEAGGSLRPQHF. CDR3 DNA sequence: TGTGCCAGCAGTGAAGCGGGCGGGAGCCTGAGGCCCCAGCATTTT.

This clone was seen a handful of times. V and J are TRBV3-1 (or the pseudogene TRBV3-2) and TRBJ1-2; D remains unclear. This CDR3 has 15 residues. Per the germline V gene, CDR1 is LGHDT and CDR2 is YNNKEL (reference sequence). V was cut by 4 bases and J by 2 bases, with 14 bases left in between. CDR3 coding DNA: TGTGCCAGCAGCCCTCCCGTCAGACTCAACTATGGCTACACCTTC. Protein sequence: CASSPPVRLNYGYTF.

V usage is TRBV3-1 (or the pseudogene TRBV3-2) and J usage is TRBJ2-4; a possible D gene is TRBD2 (6 bases). Germline V gives CDR1 LGHDT, CDR2 YNNKEL (reference sequence). Trimming stripped 1 base from V and 6 bases from J, with 10 bases between. The CDR3 consists of 14 residues. The CDR3 nucleotides are TGTGCCAGCAGCCAAGTCGGGGGAGCAAACATTCAGTACTTC. The encoded protein is CASSQVGGANIQYF.

The chain has TRBV7-3 and TRBJ2-1; 7 bases fit TRBD2. Unmatched junction bases numbered 10, after V lost 2 bases and J lost 6 bases. This CDR3 is 16 amino acids long. CDR1 is SGHTA, CDR2 FQGTGA, per germline. The CDR3 coding sequence is TGTGCCAGCAGCTTAGAGAGATCTAGCGGAAGCAATGAGCAGTTCTTC. Translated, it gives CASSLERSSGSNEQFF.

The chain links TRBV10-3 to TRBJ1-5, with a weak D call TRBD1 (6 bases). Trimming removed 2 bases at V and 4 bases at J, with 6 bases between. In germline, CDR1 is ENHRY, CDR2 SYGVKD. This CDR3 has 13 amino acids. CDR3 region: CAISETGNQPQHF. The CDR3, as DNA: TGTGCCATCAGTGAGACAGGGAATCAGCCCCAGCATTTT.